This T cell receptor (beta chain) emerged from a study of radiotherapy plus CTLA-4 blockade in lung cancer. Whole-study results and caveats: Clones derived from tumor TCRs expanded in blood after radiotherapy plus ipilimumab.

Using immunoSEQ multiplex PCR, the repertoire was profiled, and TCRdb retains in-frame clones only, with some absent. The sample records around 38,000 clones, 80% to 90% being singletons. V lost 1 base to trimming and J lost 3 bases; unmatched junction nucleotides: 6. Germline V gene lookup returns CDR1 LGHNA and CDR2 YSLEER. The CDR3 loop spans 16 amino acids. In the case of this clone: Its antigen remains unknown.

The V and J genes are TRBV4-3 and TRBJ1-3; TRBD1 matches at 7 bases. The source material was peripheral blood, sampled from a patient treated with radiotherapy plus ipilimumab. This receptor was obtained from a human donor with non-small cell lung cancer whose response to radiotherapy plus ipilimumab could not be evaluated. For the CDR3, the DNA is TGCGCCAGCAGCCAAGGGGTAGGGGACAGTGGAAACACCATATATTTT. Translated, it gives CASSQGVGDSGNTIYF.